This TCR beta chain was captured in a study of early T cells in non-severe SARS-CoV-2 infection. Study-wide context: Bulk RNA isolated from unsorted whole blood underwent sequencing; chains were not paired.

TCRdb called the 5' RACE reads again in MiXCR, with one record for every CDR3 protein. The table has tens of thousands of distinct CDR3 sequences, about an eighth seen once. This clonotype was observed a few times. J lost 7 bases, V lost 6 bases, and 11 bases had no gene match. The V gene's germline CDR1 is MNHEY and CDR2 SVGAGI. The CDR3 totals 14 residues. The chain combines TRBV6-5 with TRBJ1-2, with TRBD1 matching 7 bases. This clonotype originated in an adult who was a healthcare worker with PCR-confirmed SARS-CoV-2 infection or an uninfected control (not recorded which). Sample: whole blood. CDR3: CASRAYGTASGYTF. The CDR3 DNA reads TGTGCCAGCAGGGCATACGGGACAGCCTCTGGCTACACCTTC.